The 17 T cell receptor beta chains listed next were all sequenced from one sample in a study of glioma-infiltrating T cells after dendritic cell vaccination. Sequencing was performed with immunoSEQ multiplex PCR; in TCRdb, only in-frame clones are kept and a portion is missing. The table records tens of thousands of clones, about 85% of them present only once. Here the sequenced sample was blood, taken before dendritic cell vaccination. The receptors were sampled from a human donor with glioblastoma.

This clone has a handful of counts. The chain uses TRBV14 and TRBJ2-7, with TRBD1 matching over 9 bases. The CDR3 extends over 13 amino acids. V was pared by 6 bases and J by 2 bases, with 2 bases of the junction left unmatched. Germline assignment: CDR1 SGHDN and CDR2 FVKESK. The CDR3 DNA follows: TGTGCCAGCAGGGGACAGGGCACCTACGAGCAGTACTTC. It is translated as CASRGQGTYEQYF.

This rearrangement joins TRBV6-5 to TRBJ1-2; TRBD1 is a possible D gene (6 bases). Germline V lookup: CDR1 MNHEY, CDR2 SVGAGI. The CDR3 contains 14 residues. The ends were cut back, 6 bases at V and 5 bases at J, with 16 bases in the middle. CDR3 nucleotide sequence: TGTGCCAGCAGCCGGGGACAAGGCACTTATGGCTACACCTTC. Translating gives CASSRGQGTYGYTF.

The chain links TRBV11-3 to TRBJ2-3, with D perhaps TRBD2 (5 bases). Germline CDR1 reads SGHNT; CDR2 reads YENEEA. This CDR3 is 14 amino acids long. The V gene lost 1 base and the J gene lost 2 bases, with 7 bases spanning the gap. Here the CDR3 reads CASSLGAATDTQYF. The CDR3 nucleotides read TGTGCCAGCAGCTTAGGAGCGGCCACAGATACGCAGTATTTT.

The chain employs TRBV7-9 and TRBJ1-1; tentatively, D is TRBD1 (5 bases). The CDR3 spans 13 residues. V shed 4 bases and J shed 1 base, with 7 bases lying between them. The germline gives CDR1 SEHNR, CDR2 FQNEAQ (reference sequence). CDR3: CASSSQENTEAFF. The CDR3 DNA reads TGTGCCAGCAGCTCACAGGAGAACACTGAAGCTTTCTTT.

The chain is built from TRBV5-1 and TRBJ2-2, with D possibly matching TRBD1 (6 bases). Germline V gene lookup returns CDR1 SGHRS and CDR2 YFSETQ. V was pared by 1 base and J by 1 base, with 11 bases between. The CDR3 consists of 16 residues. The CDR3 region has the DNA TGCGCCAGCAGCTTGTCGGTCAGGGGGAACACCGGGGAGCTGTTTTTT. The encoded protein is CASSLSVRGNTGELFF. Full variable domain (remainder filled in from reference TRBV5-1 and TRBJ2-2): KAGVTQTPRYLIKTRGQQVTLSCSPISGHRSVSWYQQTPGQGLQFLFEYFSETQRNKGNFPGRFSGRQFSNSRSEMNVSTLELGDSALYLCASSLSVRGNTGELFFGEGSRLTVL.

The chain couples TRBV25-1 to TRBJ1-1; 7 nucleotides agree with TRBD1. The V gene's germline CDR1 is MGHDK and CDR2 SYGVNS. The CDR3 extends over 15 amino acids. Losses at the gene ends were 2 bases for V and 1 base for J; bases not matched to a gene: 4. The CDR3 coding sequence is TGTGCCAGCAGTGAACAAGGGGGCTGGAACACTGAAGCTTTCTTT. Its protein product is CASSEQGGWNTEAFF.

The chain couples TRBV5-1 to TRBJ1-3; D ambiguous. Germline loops: CDR1 SGHRS, CDR2 YFSETQ. Trimming cost V 0 bases and J 0 bases, with 7 bases left between them. The CDR3 is 15 residues long. As DNA, the CDR3 is TGCGCCAGCAGCTTGGGGGAGAGCTCTGGAAACACCATATATTTT. This encodes CASSLGESSGNTIYF. The complete variable domain, with remaining parts taken from reference TRBV5-1 and TRBJ1-3, reads KAGVTQTPRYLIKTRGQQVTLSCSPISGHRSVSWYQQTPGQGLQFLFEYFSETQRNKGNFPGRFSGRQFSNSRSEMNVSTLELGDSALYLCASSLGESSGNTIYFGEGSWLTVV.

The J gene is TRBJ1-1, the V gene TRBV9; D is unresolved. Trimming removed 3 bases at V and 4 bases at J, with 13 bases between. The CDR3 has 14 residues. The V gene's germline CDR1 is SGDLS and CDR2 YYNGEE. CDR3 loop: CASSGLWEGTEAFF. The CDR3 DNA reads TGTGCCAGCAGCGGCCTTTGGGAGGGCACTGAAGCTTTCTTT.

The J gene is TRBJ2-1, the V gene TRBV6-4; a weak D match, TRBD1 (5 bases). Germline V gene sequence: CDR1 MRHNA, CDR2 SNTAGT. The CDR3 runs to 13 residues. Between the trimmed V and J ends, which lost 0 bases and 5 bases, there was a span of 5 bases. For the CDR3, the DNA is TGTGCCAGCAGTGACTCGGACAACAATGAGCAGTTCTTC. This translates into CASSDSDNNEQFF.

This clone has a handful of counts. J is TRBJ2-7 and V is TRBV2; 12 bases line up with TRBD2. J was trimmed by 6 bases and V by 9 bases; bases with no gene match: 6. This CDR3 has 13 residues. The germline gives CDR1 SNHLY, CDR2 FYNNEI. The CDR3: CASWTSGIGEQYF. The DNA for the CDR3 is TGTGCCAGTTGGACTAGCGGGATAGGCGAGCAGTACTTC.

V is TRBV5-4 and J is TRBJ2-5, with a tentative D call TRBD2 (6 bases). The CDR3 runs to 14 residues. Per germline, CDR1 SGHNT and CDR2 YYREEE (reference sequence). Trimming took 3 bases from V and 4 from J, leaving 13 bases between them. In nucleotides, the CDR3 is TGTGCCAGCAGCTCGGCTGGGAGGAGAGAGACCCAGTACTTC. It is translated as CASSSAGRRETQYF.

This clone was counted a few times. The chain links TRBV6-5 to TRBJ2-5; the D gene is possibly TRBD2 (5 bases). The CDR3 spans 14 residues. V was cut by 7 bases and J by 1 base, with 13 bases left in between. CDR1 is MNHEY and CDR2 is SVGAGI in the germline V gene. The CDR3 DNA sequence: TGTGCCAGCAACGACGGAGGAACCCAAGAGACCCAGTACTTC. It codes for CASNDGGTQETQYF.

The chain is built from TRBV29-1 and TRBJ1-1; TRBD1 agrees at 9 bases. The CDR3 has 14 residues. The trim removed 4 bases at V and 4 bases at J, leaving 7 bases unmatched. CDR1 is SQVTM and CDR2 is ANQGSEA in the germline V gene. CDR3 sequence: CSVATQTGGTEAFF. CDR3 DNA sequence: TGCAGCGTTGCCACTCAGACAGGGGGCACTGAAGCTTTCTTT.

The V gene is TRBV7-2, the J gene TRBJ2-1, with TRBD2 matching 8 bases. The CDR3 runs 15 residues. The junction had 5 bases not matched to a gene; V was cut back by 1 base and J by 6 bases. Looked up from germline, CDR1 is SGHTA and CDR2 is FQGNSA. CDR3 in DNA: TGTGCCAGCAGCTTAGGAGCGGGAGTATTCAATGAGCAGTTCTTC. Translation: CASSLGAGVFNEQFF.

The genes are TRBV29-1 and TRBJ1-1; TRBD1 matches at 9 bases. CDR3 size: 14 residues. Germline CDR1 SQVTM, CDR2 ANQGSEA. Trimming cost V 4 bases and J 5 bases; bases outside gene matches: 8. The CDR3 bases are TGCAGCGTTGTTTACAGGGGGCAGCGTACTGAAGCTTTCTTT. As protein: CSVVYRGQRTEAFF.

This sequence joins TRBV9 and TRBJ2-1; the match to TRBD1 covers 7 bases. This CDR3 is built from 16 residues. J lost 0 bases, V lost 4 bases, and 7 bases had no gene match. Germline V gene lookup returns CDR1 SGDLS and CDR2 YYNGEE. The CDR3 DNA follows: TGTGCCAGCAGCCCTCAGGGGGTAGGCTCCTACAATGAGCAGTTCTTC. It translates to CASSPQGVGSYNEQFF.

The gene calls are TRBV29-1 and TRBJ2-7; D gene uncertain. The CDR3 is 12 residues long. Trimming took 1 base from V and 2 from J, leaving 6 bases between them. Germline values: CDR1 SQVTM, CDR2 ANQGSEA. CDR3 sequence: CSVEASTYEQYF. The CDR3 coding sequence is TGCAGCGTTGAAGCCTCTACCTACGAGCAGTACTTC.